The 22 T cell receptor beta chains given below trace back to one sample, sequenced in a study of low-dose radiotherapy and immunotherapy resistance in tumors. TRAV and TRBV primers primed cDNA for both TCRalpha and TCRbeta. The authors amplified TCRs for around 20 PCR cycles with a constant-region primer and a V-primer adapter. MiXCR, run by TCRdb on the reads, gives a single entry per CDR3 protein. There are 64,000 or so distinct CDR3 sequences in the sample; around 27% occur only once, and about 6.6% lies in the top ten. Time point specified: before trial treatment. Sequencing was performed on PBMCs, taken before treatment. The receptors shown here come from a male donor with rectosigmoid adenocarcinoma.

This clonotype was found many times. The V gene is TRBV19, the J gene TRBJ1-6; TRBD1 aligns across 10 bases. Looked up from germline, CDR1 is LNHDA and CDR2 is SQIVND (reference sequence). V shed 7 bases, J shed 7 bases, and the junction held 7 bases outside the gene matches. The CDR3 length is 15 residues. In DNA form, the CDR3 reads TGTGCCAGTAATTACGGGACAGGGGTCAATTCACCCCTCCACTTT. This codes for CASNYGTGVNSPLHF.

The table lists this clonotype with many counts. The gene calls are TRBV28 and TRBJ1-6, with D unresolved. V gave up 1 base and J gave up 10 bases, with 5 bases separating them. In germline, CDR1 is MDHEN, CDR2 SYDVKM. CDR3 length: 12 residues. CDR3 sequence (DNA): TGTGCCAGCAGTTTATTAGGATCACCCCTCCACTTT. This encodes CASSLLGSPLHF.

This clonotype has ten or more counts. The chain combines TRBV6-6 with TRBJ1-6; 8 bases agree with TRBD1. Germline V gives CDR1 MNHNY, CDR2 SVGAGI (reference sequence). The V and J ends lost 2 bases and 9 bases, in that order; junction bases with no gene match: 15. The CDR3 has 18 residues. In DNA form, the CDR3 reads TGTGCCAGCAGTTACCTGCTGCGGACAGGGAGTCACAGTTCACCCCTCCACTTT. This encodes CASSYLLRTGSHSSPLHF.

This clonotype was observed many times. This chain links TRBV7-2 with TRBJ2-7, with TRBD2 matching over 7 bases. Germline assignment: CDR1 SGHTA and CDR2 FQGNSA. With V trimmed by 5 bases and J by 0 bases, 4 bases remained unmatched. The CDR3 has 14 residues. Written as DNA, the CDR3 is TGTGCCAGCAGCCCTAGCGGAGGCTCCTACGAGCAGTACTTC. The encoded protein is CASSPSGGSYEQYF.

The V gene is TRBV28, the J gene TRBJ2-7; no firm D call. V lost 6 bases, J lost 0 bases, and 9 bases lay in between. The CDR3 has 13 residues. Looked up from germline, CDR1 is MDHEN and CDR2 is SYDVKM. CDR3 in amino acids: CASSQDTSYEQYF. The CDR3 nucleotides read TGTGCCAGCAGCCAAGACACCTCCTACGAGCAGTACTTC.

This clonotype was detected ten times or more. CDR3 sequence: CATSATGTGYYEQYF. CDR3 bases: TGTGCCACCAGCGCAACCGGGACAGGGTACTACGAGCAGTACTTC. J is TRBJ2-7 and V is TRBV24-1, with 9 bases lining up with TRBD1. The V gene end was trimmed by 7 bases and the J gene end by 3 bases; junction bases not matched to a gene: 9. Germline CDR1 and CDR2: KGHDR and SFDVKD. CDR3 length: 15 residues.

At least ten counts were recorded for this clonotype. CDR3 in amino acids: CSVATSFYEQYF. The CDR3 nucleotides are TGCAGCGTTGCGACTAGCTTCTACGAGCAGTACTTC. This sequence joins TRBV29-1 and TRBJ2-7; 7 bases line up with TRBD2. This CDR3 is 12 amino acids long. Germline V gene data show CDR1 as SQVTM and CDR2 as ANQGSEA. Germline trimming cut 4 bases from V and 3 bases from J; bases unmatched to any gene: 3.

The CDR3 nucleotides are TGTGCCAGCAGCGTAGACAGGGGAAAAGCCTACGAGCAGTACTTC. Translated, it gives CASSVDRGKAYEQYF. The chain joins TRBV9 to TRBJ2-7, with TRBD1 matching 7 bases. The CDR3 has 15 residues. Germline assignment: CDR1 SGDLS and CDR2 YYNGEE. Losses at the gene ends were 0 bases for V and 2 bases for J; bases not matched to a gene: 5.

DNA of the CDR3: TGTGCCAGCAGCTTGGTCTTAGTTCCGGGGCAGCAGTACTTC. Protein sequence: CASSLVLVPGQQYF. The gene calls are TRBV5-6 and TRBJ2-7; D possibly uses TRBD1 or TRBD2 (5 bases each). Germline values: CDR1 SGHDT, CDR2 YYEEEE. CDR3 length equals 14 residues. Trimming left V 0 bases short and J 8 bases short, with 15 bases between.

The chain joins TRBV19 to TRBJ2-5, with D perhaps matching TRBD1 (5 bases). Trimming removed 3 bases at V and 5 bases at J, with 19 bases between. The germline CDR1 and CDR2 sequences are LNHDA and SQIVND (reference sequence). The CDR3 is made up of 16 amino acids. The CDR3 region is CASSIGQGSIMETQYF. Written as DNA, the CDR3 is TGTGCCAGTAGTATCGGGCAGGGTTCCATCATGGAGACCCAGTACTTC.

Notes on this clonotype: It is likely a read error: a sequence one base away is far more abundant. The rearrangement joins TRBV5-1 to TRBJ2-1, with TRBD1 matching over 9 bases. The end of the DNA fits TRBJ2-7 better, so the J call may be wrong. There are 14 residues in the CDR3. CDR1 SGHRS and CDR2 YFSETQ come from the germline V gene. The CDR3 loop is CASSLRQGDNEQYF. The CDR3 region has the DNA TGCGCCAGCAGCTTAAGACAGGGGGACAATGAGCAGTACTTC.

This clonotype was counted many times. This chain connects TRBV26 to TRBJ2-3; no DNA check was done on the table's D call, TRBD1. TRBV26 is a listed pseudogene. This CDR3 has 12 amino acids. In DNA form, the CDR3 reads TGTGCCAGCGGGCGGGGCACAGATACGCAGTATTTT. It codes for CASGRGTDTQYF.

Many counts were recorded for this clonotype. This rearrangement joins TRBV5-1 to TRBJ2-5, with a weak D call TRBD2 (6 bases). The V gene lost 4 bases and the J gene lost 5 bases, with 12 bases spanning the gap. CDR3 length equals 13 residues. The V gene's germline CDR1 is SGHRS and CDR2 YFSETQ. Written as DNA, the CDR3 is TGCGCCAGCAGCGCCCCAGGGAGGGAGACCCAGTACTTC. Residues: CASSAPGRETQYF.

This clonotype occurred many times. The J gene is TRBJ1-1, the V gene TRBV6-2 or TRBV6-3, with D uncertain. The germline CDR1 and CDR2 sequences are MNHEY and SVGEGT. V was trimmed by 1 base and J by 2 bases, leaving 8 bases between them. The CDR3 is 14 residues long. The DNA of the CDR3 is TGTGCCAGCAGTTACTGGACCGGTAACACTGAAGCTTTCTTT. Protein product: CASSYWTGNTEAFF.

This clonotype was seen more than once but under ten times. This sequence may be a read error, since a much larger clone differs from it by one base. V gene TRBV7-9 combines with J gene TRBJ2-7, with D tentatively TRBD2 (6 bases). Germline lookup yields CDR1 SEHNR and CDR2 FQNEAQ (reference sequence). Trimming left V 6 bases short and J 9 bases short, with 12 bases between. This CDR3 comprises 11 residues. CDR3 in DNA: TGTGCCAGCAGTTCGGGAGACCGGCAGTACTTC. Translating gives CASSSGDRQYF.

This clonotype was counted ten times or more. The chain is built from TRBV7-9 and TRBJ2-6, with 9 bases fitting TRBD1. Germline V gene lookup returns CDR1 SEHNR and CDR2 FQNEAQ (reference sequence). The length of the CDR3 is 17 residues. J was trimmed by 0 bases and V by 5 bases; bases with no gene match: 5. The CDR3 DNA reads as TGTGCCAGCAGCCCCGGGACAGGGAACTCTGGGGCCAACGTCCTGACTTTC. Residues: CASSPGTGNSGANVLTF. Variable domain in full (rest from reference TRBV7-9 and TRBJ2-6): DTGVSQNPRHKITKRGQNVTFRCDPISEHNRLYWYRQTLGQGPEFLTYFQNEAQLEKSRLLSDRFSAERPKGSFSTLEIQRTEQGDSAMYLCASSPGTGNSGANVLTFGAGSRLTVL.

In the case of this clonotype: The limits of the CDR3 on the DNA are not certain, so only TCRdb's listed CDR3 is given. The gene calls are TRBV5-1 and TRBJ2-2; the table's TRBD2 call for D was not verified on the DNA. The germline V gene encodes CDR1 SGHRS and CDR2 YFSETQ. The CDR3 is 15 residues long, counting both termini. The CDR3 region is CASSPSREQPGSCFF.

There are many counts of this clonotype. The rearrangement uses TRBV7-2 and TRBJ2-7; 8 bases are shared with TRBD2. The germline V gene encodes CDR1 SGHTA and CDR2 FQGNSA. The CDR3 runs 15 residues. With 2 bases clipped from V and 6 bases from J, the junction kept 9 bases outside the gene matches. As DNA, the CDR3 is TGTGCCAGCAGCTTAAAACCGGGAGGGCCTCCCGAGCAGTACTTC. This codes for CASSLKPGGPPEQYF.

This clonotype showed up many times. At one end the junction does not follow the germline gene, possibly because of a read error. The chain links TRBV4-1 to TRBJ2-3; D gene unclear. Germline V gene sequence: CDR1 MGHRA, CDR2 YSYEKL. The CDR3 consists of 16 residues. The CDR3 nucleotides read TGTGCCAGCAGCCAAGACGCACAGTCGGGCACAGATACGCAGTATTTT. Encoded protein: CASSQDAQSGTDTQYF.

This clonotype was seen repeatedly, ten times or more. This sequence joins TRBV2 and TRBJ1-6; the D gene is possibly TRBD1 (5 bases). This CDR3 has 16 residues. In germline, CDR1 is SNHLY, CDR2 FYNNEI. V was cut by 1 base and J by 7 bases, with 14 bases left in between. This chain's CDR3 is CASSEDGGSVNSPLHF. CDR3 nucleotide sequence: TGTGCCAGCAGTGAAGACGGGGGTAGTGTGAATTCACCCCTCCACTTT.

The chain joins TRBV21-1 to TRBJ2-1; no check of the table's D call, TRBD1, against the DNA was made. TRBV21-1 is annotated as a pseudogene. The length of the CDR3 is 18 residues. The CDR3 region has the DNA TGTGCCAGCACCCCTCTCCCCCTGGGAGAAGCCCACTACAATGAGCAGTTCTTC. It yields the protein CASTPLPLGEAHYNEQFF.

This clonotype was picked up many times. CDR3 sequence reads: CASSFSQEGNYTF. The CDR3 nucleotides are TGCGCCAGCAGCTTCTCCCAGGAAGGAAACTACACCTTC. The rearrangement joins TRBV5-1 to TRBJ1-2; no clear D. Germline V gene data show CDR1 as SGHRS and CDR2 as YFSETQ. With 2 bases removed from V and 10 bases from J, the gap between germline ends came to 15 bases. CDR3 length equals 13 residues.